A selection of T cell receptor beta chains follows, all from one sample in a study of blood T cell repertoires in COVID-19. The assay was immunoSEQ multiplex PCR, and TCRdb's table has in-frame clones only and misses some. This table has about 220,000 clones, about 86% appearing once. The sample taken for sequencing was peripheral blood. These receptors were obtained from a woman aged 25-40 years who had recovered from COVID-19. CDR3s leave out the opening cysteine and the closing phenylalanine or tryptophan.

cdr3_length: 12
v_call: TRBV6-1
j_call: TRBJ2-7
cdr3_aa: ASSESGTGSEQY

cdr3_length: 11
v_call: TRBV9
j_call: TRBJ1-1
cdr3_aa: ASSVATGFEAF

cdr3_length: 11
v_call: TRBV7-9
j_call: TRBJ2-7
cdr3_aa: ASSRGYGSEQY

cdr3_length: 14
v_call: TRBV5-1
j_call: TRBJ1-2
cdr3_aa: ASSLARDRANYGYT

cdr3_length: 14
v_call: TRBV2
j_call: TRBJ2-5
cdr3_aa: ASRREKAGVGETQY

cdr3_length: 12
v_call: TRBV3-1/TRBV3-2
j_call: TRBJ1-6
cdr3_aa: ASTPGYHNSPLH

cdr3_length: 12
v_call: TRBV5-4
j_call: TRBJ2-5
cdr3_aa: ASSSDPSQETQY

cdr3_length: 15
v_call: TRBV28
j_call: TRBJ2-7
cdr3_aa: ASSLPLGPARRYEQY

cdr3_length: 13
v_call: TRBV12-5
j_call: TRBJ1-2
cdr3_aa: ASGLNMARGLGYT

cdr3_length: 11
v_call: TRBV5-4
j_call: TRBJ2-1
cdr3_aa: ASSLALAGEQF

cdr3_length: 12
v_call: TRBV11-2
j_call: TRBJ1-1
cdr3_aa: ASSSAGGTTEAF

cdr3_length: 12
v_call: TRBV28
j_call: TRBJ2-5
cdr3_aa: ASSLDRVEETQY

cdr3_length: 11
v_call: TRBV12-3/TRBV12-4
j_call: TRBJ1-1
cdr3_aa: ASSFRGTTEAF

cdr3_length: 14
v_call: TRBV6-1
j_call: TRBJ2-7
cdr3_aa: ASSEQSGVFSYEQY

cdr3_length: 13
v_call: TRBV7-9
j_call: TRBJ1-5
cdr3_aa: ASSSDRAGNQPQH

cdr3_length: 12
v_call: TRBV6-5
j_call: TRBJ2-2
cdr3_aa: ASSYSREGGELF

cdr3_length: 10
v_call: TRBV4-1
j_call: TRBJ2-7
cdr3_aa: ASSQDRYEQY

cdr3_length: 15
v_call: TRBV7-3
j_call: TRBJ2-1
cdr3_aa: ASSLHGSAKSYNEQF

cdr3_length: 11
v_call: TRBV27
j_call: TRBJ1-2
cdr3_aa: ASTGSGNYGYT

cdr3_length: 12
v_call: TRBV28
j_call: TRBJ1-6
cdr3_aa: ASSLGQHNSPLH

cdr3_length: 12
v_call: TRBV27
j_call: TRBJ1-1
cdr3_aa: ASGAGGMNTEAF

cdr3_length: 14
v_call: TRBV28
j_call: TRBJ2-5
cdr3_aa: ASSPPTAGGWETQY

cdr3_length: 15
v_call: TRBV19
j_call: TRBJ2-5
cdr3_aa: ASSIIGRGSIQETQY

cdr3_length: 16
v_call: TRBV9
j_call: TRBJ2-2
cdr3_aa: ASSVGLAGGSGTGELF

cdr3_length: 12
v_call: TRBV6-5
j_call: TRBJ1-5
cdr3_aa: ASSYGRSNQPQH

cdr3_length: 14
v_call: TRBV19
j_call: TRBJ2-7
cdr3_aa: ASSIGGTGELYEQY

cdr3_length: 14
v_call: TRBV9
j_call: TRBJ2-5
cdr3_aa: ASSSRQGAQKETQY

cdr3_length: 14
v_call: TRBV18
j_call: TRBJ1-2
cdr3_aa: ASSPGEYPHNYGYT

cdr3_length: 12
v_call: TRBV6-6
j_call: TRBJ2-7
cdr3_aa: ASSWTSEGTEQY

cdr3_length: 13
v_call: TRBV10-3
j_call: TRBJ2-1
cdr3_aa: AISPPDWGPNEQF

cdr3_length: 14
v_call: TRBV9
j_call: TRBJ2-5
cdr3_aa: ASSPREDPMGETQY

cdr3_length: 12
v_call: TRBV29-1
j_call: TRBJ2-7
cdr3_aa: SASTGFPWDEQY

cdr3_length: 15
v_call: TRBV3-1/TRBV3-2
j_call: TRBJ2-7
cdr3_aa: ASSPRASQGRGYEQY

cdr3_length: 13
v_call: TRBV4-2
j_call: TRBJ2-2
cdr3_aa: ASSQKIAGTGELF

cdr3_length: 11
v_call: TRBV6-5
j_call: TRBJ2-3
cdr3_aa: ASRVGSGDTQY

cdr3_length: 14
v_call: TRBV10-1
j_call: TRBJ2-2
cdr3_aa: ASSESGGQNTGELF

cdr3_length: 11
v_call: TRBV6-6
j_call: TRBJ1-6
cdr3_aa: ARLGTSSSPLH

cdr3_length: 17
v_call: TRBV28
j_call: TRBJ2-1
cdr3_aa: ASSSAGTSELLHYNEQF

cdr3_length: 11
v_call: TRBV5-5
j_call: TRBJ1-1
cdr3_aa: ASSLRGNTEAF

cdr3_length: 10
v_call: TRBV6-5
j_call: TRBJ2-5
cdr3_aa: ASRTGSETQY

cdr3_length: 11
v_call: TRBV10-1
j_call: TRBJ2-7
cdr3_aa: ASSERRSYEQY

cdr3_length: 15
v_call: TRBV28
j_call: TRBJ2-3
cdr3_aa: ASSLPPRGAPADTQY

cdr3_length: 13
v_call: TRBV5-1
j_call: TRBJ2-5
cdr3_aa: ASSLEGGGGETQY

cdr3_length: 13
v_call: TRBV13
j_call: TRBJ1-1
cdr3_aa: ASSSGTYRGTEAF

cdr3_length: 10
v_call: TRBV2
j_call: TRBJ2-7
cdr3_aa: ASSLTVYEQY

cdr3_length: 12
v_call: TRBV6-5
j_call: TRBJ2-7
cdr3_aa: ASSYSGGSYEQY

cdr3_length: 10
v_call: TRBV19
j_call: TRBJ1-1
cdr3_aa: AAGAEDTEAF

cdr3_length: 13
v_call: TRBV20-1
j_call: TRBJ2-3
cdr3_aa: SASEGAAYTDTQY

cdr3_length: 12
v_call: TRBV15
j_call: TRBJ2-7
cdr3_aa: ATSRGDSHYEQY